This T cell receptor (beta chain) was obtained from a study of OX40 agonist ivuxolimab in advanced cancers. As for the study in general: Earlier anti-PD-1, anti-PD-L1 or anti-CTLA-4 therapy was permitted; around 40% had received some.

Germline V CDR1 and CDR2: MGHDK, SYGVNS. The CDR3 sequence is 15 residues long. The germline V and J ends were trimmed by 8 bases and 2 bases, with 17 bases remaining between them. The protocol was immunoSEQ multiplex PCR, while the TCRdb copy is restricted to in-frame clones and leaves out a portion. The table lists tens of thousands of clones, 88% of them singletons, with less than 0.6% in the top ten. This sequence was found in an adult with an advanced solid tumor such as melanoma, head and neck, liver or kidney cancer. The genes are TRBV25-1 and TRBJ2-3, with D possibly matching TRBD2 (6 bases). The sample was CD4+ or CD8+ T cells sorted from blood, taken in a trial of the OX40 agonist ivuxolimab. The CDR3 DNA is TGTGCCAGCGGGAGGAGTGGGGACCTCACAGATACGCAGTATTTT. This translates into CASGRSGDLTDTQYF.